This record covers a single TCR beta chain. Its matching antigen is unknown. Genomic DNA came from blood conventional CD4+ T cells gated CD25-low CD127-high. Here immunoSEQ multiplex PCR was the method, and the copy in TCRdb shows in-frame clones only, minus some. This table has about 30,000 clones, approximately 96% appearing once. This specimen belongs to a study of regulatory and conventional T cells in RAG deficiency. CDR3 length equals 16 residues. V lost 9 bases and J lost 8; bases outside the gene matches: 18. Germline assignment: CDR1 MNHEY and CDR2 SMNVEV (reference sequence). Whole-study results and caveats: Treg unique TCR beta sequences were approximately 100-fold fewer in Omenn syndrome and CID/AS patients than controls. In Omenn syndrome, Treg and Tconv repertoires overlapped >85%.

The sample was also reused in another study, on regulatory T cells. Per that study: Amplification used 52 TRBV primers and 13 TRBJ primers. In patients, unique TRB V-J pairs were restricted and V/J usage skewed, especially in Tregs.

V and J are TRBV27 and TRBJ1-4, with TRBD1 matching 7 bases. The sequence was obtained from a human donor in good health. Sequenced material: CD25- CD4+ T cells sorted from blood. CDR3 in amino acids: CARRTGTDYPAEKLFF. CDR3 sequence (DNA): TGTGCCAGGAGGACCGGGACAGACTATCCCGCAGAAAAACTGTTTTTT.